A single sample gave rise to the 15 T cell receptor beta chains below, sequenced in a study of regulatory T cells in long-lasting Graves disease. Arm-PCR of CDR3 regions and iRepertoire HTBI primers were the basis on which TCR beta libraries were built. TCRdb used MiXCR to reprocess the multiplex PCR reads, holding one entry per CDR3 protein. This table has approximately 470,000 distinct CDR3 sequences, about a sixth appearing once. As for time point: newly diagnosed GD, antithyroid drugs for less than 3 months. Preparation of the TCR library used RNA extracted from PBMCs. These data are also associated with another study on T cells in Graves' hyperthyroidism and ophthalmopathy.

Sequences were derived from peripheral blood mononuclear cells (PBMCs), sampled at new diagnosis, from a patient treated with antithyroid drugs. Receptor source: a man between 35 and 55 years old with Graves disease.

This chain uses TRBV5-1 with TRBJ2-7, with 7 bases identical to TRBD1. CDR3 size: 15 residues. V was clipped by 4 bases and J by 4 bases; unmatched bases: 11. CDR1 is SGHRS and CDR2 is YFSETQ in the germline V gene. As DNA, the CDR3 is TGCGCCAGCAGCCCATTCGACAGGGTAGGTTACGAGCAGTACTTC. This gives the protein CASSPFDRVGYEQYF. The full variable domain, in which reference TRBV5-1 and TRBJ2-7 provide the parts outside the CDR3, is KAGVTQTPRYLIKTRGQQVTLSCSPISGHRSVSWYQQTPGQGLQFLFEYFSETQRNKGNFPGRFSGRQFSNSRSEMNVSTLELGDSALYLCASSPFDRVGYEQYFGPGTRLTVT.

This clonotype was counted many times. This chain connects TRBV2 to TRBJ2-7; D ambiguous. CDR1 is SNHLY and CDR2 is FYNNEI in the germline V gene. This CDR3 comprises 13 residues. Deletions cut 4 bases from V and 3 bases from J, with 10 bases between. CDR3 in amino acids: CASSAKRSYEQYF. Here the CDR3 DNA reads TGTGCCAGCAGTGCTAAGCGTAGCTACGAGCAGTACTTC.

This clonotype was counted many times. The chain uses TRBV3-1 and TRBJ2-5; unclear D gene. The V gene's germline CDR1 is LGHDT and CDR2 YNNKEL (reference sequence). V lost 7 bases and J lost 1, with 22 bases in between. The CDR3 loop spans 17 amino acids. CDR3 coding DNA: TGTGCCAGCACTCCCCGTTCTGGGGTGTGGATCCAAGAGACCCAGTACTTC. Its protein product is CASTPRSGVWIQETQYF.

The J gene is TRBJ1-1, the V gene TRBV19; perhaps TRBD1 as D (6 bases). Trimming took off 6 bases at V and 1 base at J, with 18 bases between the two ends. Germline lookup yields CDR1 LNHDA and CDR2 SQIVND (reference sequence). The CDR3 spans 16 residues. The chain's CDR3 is CASSPKGQLRNTEAFF. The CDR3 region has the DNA TGTGCCAGTAGCCCGAAAGGACAGTTAAGGAACACTGAAGCTTTCTTT.

In nucleotides, the CDR3 is TGTGCCAGTATTGACGGGGGCACAGATACGCAGTATTTT. This sequence encodes CASIDGGTDTQYF. The V call is TRBV19, the J call TRBJ2-3, with D possibly matching TRBD2 (5 bases). The CDR3 length is 13 residues. The germline V gene encodes CDR1 LNHDA and CDR2 SQIVND (reference sequence). Trimming stripped 7 bases from V and 1 base from J, with 9 bases between.

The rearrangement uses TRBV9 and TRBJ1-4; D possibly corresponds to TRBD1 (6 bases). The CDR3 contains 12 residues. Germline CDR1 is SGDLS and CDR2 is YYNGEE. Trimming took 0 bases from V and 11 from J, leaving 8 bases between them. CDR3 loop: CASSVEGGKLFF. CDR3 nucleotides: TGTGCCAGCAGCGTAGAGGGGGGGAAACTGTTTTTT.

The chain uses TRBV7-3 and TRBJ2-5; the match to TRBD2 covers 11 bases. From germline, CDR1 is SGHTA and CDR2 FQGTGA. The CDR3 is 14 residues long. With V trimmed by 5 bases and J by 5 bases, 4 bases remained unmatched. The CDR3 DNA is TGTGCCAGCAGCACACTAGCGGGAGACGAGACCCAGTACTTC. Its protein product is CASSTLAGDETQYF.

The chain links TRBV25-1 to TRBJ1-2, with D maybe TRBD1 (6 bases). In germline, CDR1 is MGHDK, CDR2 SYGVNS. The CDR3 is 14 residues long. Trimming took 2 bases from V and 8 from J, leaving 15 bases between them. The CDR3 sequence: CASSEGAGVTGYTF. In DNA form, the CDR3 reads TGTGCCAGCAGTGAAGGGGCAGGGGTCACCGGCTACACCTTC.

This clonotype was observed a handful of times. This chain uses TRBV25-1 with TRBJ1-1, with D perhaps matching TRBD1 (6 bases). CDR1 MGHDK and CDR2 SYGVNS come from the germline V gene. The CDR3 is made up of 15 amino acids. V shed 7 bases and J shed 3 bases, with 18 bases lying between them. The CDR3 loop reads CASNPSTGRYTEAFF. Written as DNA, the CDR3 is TGTGCCAGCAACCCTTCGACAGGCCGATACACTGAAGCTTTCTTT.

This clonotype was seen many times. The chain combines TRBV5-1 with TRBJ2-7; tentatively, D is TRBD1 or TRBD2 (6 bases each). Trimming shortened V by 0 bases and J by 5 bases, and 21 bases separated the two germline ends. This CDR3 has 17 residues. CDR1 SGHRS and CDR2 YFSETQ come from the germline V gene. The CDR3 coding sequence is TGCGCCAGCAGCTTGGAGGGGGGTCGGCTCTCCCACAACGAGCAGTACTTC. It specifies CASSLEGGRLSHNEQYF.

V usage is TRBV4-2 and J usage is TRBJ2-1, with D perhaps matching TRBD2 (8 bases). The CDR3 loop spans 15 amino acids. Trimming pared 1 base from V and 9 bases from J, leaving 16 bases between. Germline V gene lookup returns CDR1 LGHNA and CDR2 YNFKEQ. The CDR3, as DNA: TGTGCCAGCAGCCAAGTCACGGGAGGGGGCGGTGAGCAGTTCTTC. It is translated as CASSQVTGGGGEQFF.

The CDR3 reads CASSSEFSGGPGELFF. CDR3 nucleotide sequence: TGTGCCAGCAGTTCCGAATTCTCGGGAGGGCCCGGGGAGCTGTTTTTT. The chain carries TRBV28 and TRBJ2-2; TRBD2 aligns across 8 bases. The CDR3 length is 16 residues. The germline gives CDR1 MDHEN, CDR2 SYDVKM. Trimming removed 4 bases from V and 6 bases from J; junction bases left unmatched: 10.

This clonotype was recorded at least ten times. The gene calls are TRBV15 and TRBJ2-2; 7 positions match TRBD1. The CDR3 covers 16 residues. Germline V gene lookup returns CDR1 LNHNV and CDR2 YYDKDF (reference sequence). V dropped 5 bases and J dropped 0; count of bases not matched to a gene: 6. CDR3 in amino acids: CATSPGTVANTGELFF. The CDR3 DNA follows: TGTGCCACCAGCCCTGGGACAGTCGCGAACACCGGGGAGCTGTTTTTT. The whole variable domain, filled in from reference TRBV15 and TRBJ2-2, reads DAMVIQNPRYQVTQFGKPVTLSCSQTLNHNVMYWYQQKSSQAPKLLFHYYDKDFNNEADTPDNFQSRRPNTSFCFLDIRSPGLGDTAMYLCATSPGTVANTGELFFGEGSRLTVL.

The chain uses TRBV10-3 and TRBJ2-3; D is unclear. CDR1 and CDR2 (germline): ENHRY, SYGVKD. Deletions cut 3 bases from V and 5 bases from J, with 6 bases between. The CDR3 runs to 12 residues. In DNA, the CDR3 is TGTGCCATCAGTGATGTCGGAGATACGCAGTATTTT. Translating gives CAISDVGDTQYF.

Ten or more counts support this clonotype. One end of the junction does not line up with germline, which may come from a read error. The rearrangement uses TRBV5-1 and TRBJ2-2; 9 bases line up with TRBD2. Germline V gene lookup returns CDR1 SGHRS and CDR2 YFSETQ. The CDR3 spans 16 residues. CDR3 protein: CASSFIAGDITGELFF. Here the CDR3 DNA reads TGCGCCAGCAGCTTTATAGCGGGAGATATCACCGGGGAACTGTTTTTT. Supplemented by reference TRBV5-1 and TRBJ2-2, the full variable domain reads KAGVTQTPRYLIKTRGQQVTLSCSPISGHRSVSWYQQTPGQGLQFLFEYFSETQRNKGNFPGRFSGRQFSNSRSEMNVSTLELGDSALYLCASSFIAGDITGELFFGEGSRLTVL.